This TCR beta chain was captured by sequencing in a study of T cell repertoires in cytomegalovirus infection (dated by TCRdb to between 2018 and 2020). For the study in its entirety: The peptide stimulations were aimed at well-studied HLA-B-restricted epitopes as well as recently identified HLA-C-restricted CMV epitopes, whose presentation resists viral immunomodulation. Donor HLA type was relevant to the analysis, as public TCR beta signatures indicated carriage of CMV infection together with the matching HLA type. Results the study describes overall, beyond this receptor: In both this cohort and an independent cohort of 352 donors, the cumulative frequency of public TCR beta family members distinguished carriers of CMV infection plus the relevant HLA type. The ex vivo response was dominated by HLA-C-restricted CMV-specific TCR beta clonotypes, which also provided the single most frequent clonotype in two of eight donors.

The listed sequencing device is Illumina HiSeq 1500. TCRdb applied fastp at Q25 and MiXCR to the public reads, then kept only in-frame beta chains. Rows with one shared CDR3 protein collapse into an entry with the most common genes and DNA. A total of about 900,000 distinct CDR3 sequences appear in this sample, approximately 32% of them only once. The top ten hold roughly an eighth of the sample. This clonotype occurred a few times. This clone's antigen is unknown. No base qualities exist here, and no much larger clone lies one base off it. What this sample's treatment or condition label stands for: in vitro stimulation with specific CMV peptide epitopes to enrich CMV-specific T cells. In the germline V gene, CDR1 corresponds to MNHEY and CDR2 to SVGEGT. CDR3 length: 17 amino acids, cysteine to phenylalanine. The DNA shown is the 51-base CDR3, in frame from base 1. V loses 5 bases, J loses 1 base, and the germline ends lie 20 bases apart.

The receptor was derived from a human donor in good health (CMV status not recorded). Some clones in this sample may be carry-over from other donors' samples. The sample in question was cultured CD8+ T cells from PBMCs, obtained from culture after CMV antigen stimulation. The sequence links TRBV6-2 or TRBV6-3 to TRBJ1-2, with the D gene not clear enough to name. The sequence in DNA is TGTGCCAGCAGTACCCGGGCCTGGGATGGTGATAACTATGGCTACACCTTC. This codes for CASSTRAWDGDNYGYTF.